These 7 T cell receptor beta chains were all obtained from the same sample, sequenced in a study of blood T cells in healthy people across ages. Next came a second PCR, run for about 7 to 12 cycles, which used a sample-barcoded 5' primer along with a J-beta primer mix. TCRdb re-called the 5' RACE reads with MiXCR, one entry per CDR3 protein. This sample has 910,000 or so distinct CDR3 sequences, with roughly 51% found just once. Source material: blood. These receptors were obtained from a woman aged 55-70 years in good health.

The chain couples TRBV29-1 to TRBJ2-7; TRBD2 is a possible D gene (5 bases). The CDR3 runs to 14 residues. V lost 4 bases and J lost 5, with 18 bases in between. Looked up from germline, CDR1 is SQVTM and CDR2 is ANQGSEA. Here the CDR3 DNA reads TGCAGCGTTGGACGCAGGACCACCGGGGACGAGCAGTACTTC. This translates into CSVGRRTTGDEQYF.

V is TRBV4-1 and J is TRBJ1-4, with unresolved D. Trimming removed 3 bases at V and 0 bases at J, with 14 bases between. From germline, CDR1 is MGHRA and CDR2 YSYEKL. CDR3 length: 17 residues. The CDR3 bases are TGCGCCAGCAGCCACACCGTCAAGGACGCAACTAATGAAAAACTGTTTTTT. This sequence encodes CASSHTVKDATNEKLFF.

The genes are TRBV27 and TRBJ2-1; 8 nucleotides agree with TRBD1. In germline, CDR1 is MNHEY, CDR2 SMNVEV (reference sequence). The CDR3 loop spans 13 amino acids. With 2 bases clipped from V and 9 bases from J, the junction kept 3 bases outside the gene matches. The CDR3 is CASSLGQGGEQFF. For the CDR3, the DNA is TGTGCCAGCAGTTTAGGACAGGGCGGTGAGCAGTTCTTC.

The gene calls are TRBV7-2 and TRBJ2-1, with unresolved D. V was trimmed by 2 bases and J by 0 bases, leaving 8 bases between them. The CDR3 contains 15 residues. In germline, CDR1 is SGHTA, CDR2 FQGNSA. CDR3 bases: TGTGCCAGCAGCTTAATGGTGGCCTCCTACAATGAGCAGTTCTTC. This encodes CASSLMVASYNEQFF.

This clonotype has just a few counts. The CDR3 loop reads CSALPGQGFNGYTF. The CDR3 nucleotides are TGCAGTGCTTTGCCGGGACAGGGGTTTAATGGCTACACCTTC. The V call is TRBV20-1, the J call TRBJ1-2; 10 nucleotides line up with TRBD1. The CDR3 sequence is 14 residues long. Looked up from germline, CDR1 is DFQATT and CDR2 is SNEGSKA (reference sequence). With 5 bases clipped from V and 6 bases from J, the junction kept 9 bases outside the gene matches.

This clonotype has a single count. A much larger clone lies a single base off, so this may be a read error. The chain uses TRBV7-9 and TRBJ2-3; TRBD2 agrees at 8 bases. V lost 8 bases to trimming and J lost 2 bases; unmatched junction nucleotides: 12. The germline CDR1 and CDR2 sequences are SEHNR and FQNEAQ (reference sequence). This CDR3 is 16 amino acids long. CDR3 in DNA: TGTGCCAGCTTCCCCGGGCTAGCGGGCGTCACAGATACGCAGTATTTT. This encodes CASFPGLAGVTDTQYF.

The chain has TRBV5-6 and TRBJ2-7; TRBD2 matches at 12 bases. Trimming at V came to 6 bases and at J to 0 bases, leaving 10 bases not matched to a gene. The CDR3 extends over 17 amino acids. In germline, CDR1 is SGHDT, CDR2 YYEEEE. The CDR3 nucleotides read TGTGCCAGCAACACTGGGGGACTAGCGGGTAACTCCTACGAGCAGTACTTC. Translation: CASNTGGLAGNSYEQYF. The full variable domain, its missing parts supplied by reference TRBV5-6 and TRBJ2-7, is DAGVTQSPTHLIKTRGQQVTLRCSPKSGHDTVSWYQQALGQGPQFIFQYYEEEERQRGNFPDRFSGHQFPNYSSELNVNALLLGDSALYLCASNTGGLAGNSYEQYFGPGTRLTVT.